The 32 T cell receptor beta chains below come from one sample, sequenced in a study of OX40 agonist ivuxolimab in advanced cancers. TCRdb keeps only in-frame clones here, not all; method: immunoSEQ multiplex PCR. The sample comprises tens of thousands of clones, 87% of which are singletons, and 0.35% rests with the top ten. The sequenced sample was CD4+ or CD8+ T cells sorted from blood, obtained in a trial of the OX40 agonist ivuxolimab. Every receptor here comes from an adult with an advanced solid tumor such as melanoma, head and neck, liver or kidney cancer.

The genes are TRBV5-1 and TRBJ2-7; 12 positions match TRBD2. Germline V gene lookup returns CDR1 SGHRS and CDR2 YFSETQ. There are 16 residues in the CDR3. The J segment lost 3 bases and the V segment lost 4 bases, leaving 8 bases of the junction unmatched. The CDR3 loop is CASSLRTSGDHYEQYF. The DNA of the CDR3 is TGCGCCAGCAGCCTACGGACTAGCGGGGACCACTACGAGCAGTACTTC. Together with reference TRBV5-1 and TRBJ2-7, the CDR3 gives the full variable domain: KAGVTQTPRYLIKTRGQQVTLSCSPISGHRSVSWYQQTPGQGLQFLFEYFSETQRNKGNFPGRFSGRQFSNSRSEMNVSTLELGDSALYLCASSLRTSGDHYEQYFGPGTRLTVT.

The chain combines TRBV4-2 with TRBJ1-6, with a possible D match to TRBD1 (6 bases). Looked up from germline, CDR1 is LGHNA and CDR2 is YNFKEQ. Trimming took off 0 bases at V and 14 bases at J, with 23 bases between the two ends. The CDR3 has 17 residues. CDR3 sequence: CASSQEQGKRSGTSLHF. The CDR3 coding sequence is TGTGCCAGCAGCCAAGAACAGGGTAAAAGATCGGGGACATCCCTCCACTTT.

The CDR3 loop is CASSLVSQGPSQGQFF. The CDR3 DNA is TGTGCCAGCAGCTTAGTGTCCCAGGGCCCCAGCCAAGGGCAGTTCTTC. This chain connects TRBV7-2 to TRBJ2-1; TRBD1 might be the D (5 bases). Trimming shortened V by 1 base and J by 12 bases, and 22 bases separated the two germline ends. The CDR3 consists of 16 residues. Germline-derived CDR1 and CDR2 are SGHTA and FQGNSA. The full variable domain, rest sourced from reference TRBV7-2 and TRBJ2-1, is GAGVSQSPSNKVTEKGKDVELRCDPISGHTALYWYRQSLGQGLEFLIYFQGNSAPDKSGLPSDRFSAERTGGSVSTLTIQRTQQEDSAVYLCASSLVSQGPSQGQFFGPGTRLTVL.

The J gene is TRBJ2-3, the V gene TRBV10-2; D remains unclear. Germline-derived CDR1 and CDR2 are WSHSY and SAAADI. This CDR3 region has 12 residues. Deletions cut 7 bases from V and 0 bases from J, with 5 bases between. CDR3 region: CASTDSTDTQYF. The CDR3 DNA reads TGCGCCAGCACCGACAGCACAGATACGCAGTATTTT.

The chain carries TRBV7-6 and TRBJ2-1, with D perhaps matching TRBD1 or TRBD2 (5 bases each). Germline V gene data show CDR1 as SGHVS and CDR2 as FNYEAQ. The V gene lost 1 base and the J gene lost 8 bases, with 15 bases spanning the gap. The CDR3 sequence is 15 residues long. The CDR3 bases are TGTGCCAGCAGCTTAGGGGGACCCCGCCGCGATGAGCAGTTCTTC. It encodes CASSLGGPRRDEQFF. The whole variable domain, filled in from reference TRBV7-6 and TRBJ2-1, reads GAGVSQSPRYKVTKRGQDVALRCDPISGHVSLYWYRQALGQGPEFLTYFNYEAQQDKSGLPNDRFSAERPEGSISTLTIQRTEQRDSAMYRCASSLGGPRRDEQFFGPGTRLTVL.

The rearrangement uses TRBV5-1 and TRBJ2-7, with D possibly being TRBD1 (6 bases). The CDR3 loop spans 13 amino acids. V shed 5 bases and J shed 5 bases, with 14 bases lying between them. The germline CDR1 and CDR2 sequences are SGHRS and YFSETQ. CDR3 amino acids: CASRSGVADEQYF. The DNA of the CDR3 is TGCGCCAGCAGATCAGGGGTTGCCGACGAGCAGTACTTC.

V usage is TRBV7-3 and J usage is TRBJ2-5; D not certain. Germline lookup yields CDR1 SGHTA and CDR2 FQGTGA. Trimming cost V 4 bases and J 2 bases, with 11 bases left between them. The CDR3 has 14 residues. CDR3 protein: CASSSDSLQETQYF. In DNA form, the CDR3 reads TGTGCCAGCAGCTCAGACTCCTTACAAGAGACCCAGTACTTC.

The genes are TRBV5-4 and TRBJ1-3; D gene unclear. Germline CDR1 is SGHNT and CDR2 is YYREEE (reference sequence). CDR3 length equals 15 residues. Trimming took off 0 bases at V and 0 bases at J, with 7 bases between the two ends. DNA of the CDR3: TGTGCCAGCAGCTTGGACACGGCCTCTGGAAACACCATATATTTT. It encodes CASSLDTASGNTIYF.

The chain employs TRBV19 and TRBJ1-1; 7 bases match TRBD1. This CDR3 has 14 residues. Germline loops: CDR1 LNHDA, CDR2 SQIVND (reference sequence). The ends lost 5 bases at V and 4 bases at J; junction bases unmatched: 7. CDR3 DNA: TGTGCCAGTAGTGCCCGACAGGGATCCACTGAAGCTTTCTTT. Its protein product is CASSARQGSTEAFF.

V and J are TRBV4-1 and TRBJ2-1, with D possibly matching TRBD1 (7 bases). The germline V and J ends were trimmed by 0 bases and 5 bases, with 17 bases remaining between them. Germline V CDR1 and CDR2: MGHRA, YSYEKL. The CDR3 has 17 residues. The CDR3 bases are TGCGCCAGCAGCCAAGAGGGTGGCGGCAGGGGGGACAATGAGCAGTTCTTC. Encoded protein: CASSQEGGGRGDNEQFF.

The chain's CDR3 is CASSGGEGDSGNTIYF. In DNA form, the CDR3 reads TGTGCCAGCAGCGGGGGTGAGGGGGACTCTGGAAACACCATATATTTT. V is TRBV9 and J is TRBJ1-3, with D tentatively TRBD1 (6 bases). Germline V gives CDR1 SGDLS, CDR2 YYNGEE. The V gene lost 3 bases and the J gene lost 0 bases, with 13 bases spanning the gap. The CDR3 totals 16 residues.

The rearrangement links TRBV7-9 to TRBJ2-5; D is unresolved. Germline loops: CDR1 SEHNR, CDR2 FQNEAQ (reference sequence). V was trimmed by 5 bases and J by 2 bases, leaving 12 bases between them. This CDR3 is 14 amino acids long. The CDR3 DNA reads TGTGCCAGCAGCGTGGTAGGGCCTCAAGAGACCCAGTACTTC. Translating it yields CASSVVGPQETQYF.

This CDR3 is CASGDPGAWTEAFF. CDR3 bases: TGTGCCAGCGGGGACCCGGGGGCCTGGACTGAAGCTTTCTTT. V usage is TRBV6-1 and J usage is TRBJ1-1; D is perhaps TRBD1 (6 bases). Per the germline V gene, CDR1 is MNHNS and CDR2 is SASEGT. This CDR3 comprises 14 residues. V lost 8 bases and J 5 bases, leaving 18 bases between the germline ends.

The rearrangement links TRBV5-4 to TRBJ1-5; D is possibly TRBD1 (5 bases). Trimming took 0 bases from V and 0 from J, leaving 10 bases between them. There are 16 residues in the CDR3. The V gene's germline CDR1 is SGHNT and CDR2 YYREEE (reference sequence). CDR3 loop: CASSLGGPNSNQPQHF. CDR3 nucleotides: TGTGCCAGCAGCTTGGGGGGACCGAATAGCAATCAGCCCCAGCATTTT.

The V call is TRBV11-1, the J call TRBJ1-1, with D unclear. The CDR3 contains 14 residues. Germline CDR1 and CDR2: SGHAT and FQDESV (reference sequence). Deletions cut 2 bases from V and 0 bases from J, with 7 bases between. CDR3 sequence reads: CASSLLDMNTEAFF. The CDR3 DNA reads TGTGCCAGCAGCTTACTAGACATGAACACTGAAGCTTTCTTT.

CDR3 loop: CASSLGGVNSPLHF. The DNA of the CDR3 is TGTGCCAGCAGCTTAGGAGGGGTCAATTCACCCCTCCACTTT. This rearrangement joins TRBV7-6 to TRBJ1-6; possibly TRBD1 for D (5 bases). Germline V CDR1 and CDR2: SGHVS, FNYEAQ. Trimming removed 1 base at V and 7 bases at J, with 8 bases between. The CDR3 runs to 14 residues.

This chain connects TRBV18 to TRBJ1-1, with 7 bases aligning to TRBD1. The trim removed 6 bases at V and 6 bases at J, leaving 4 bases unmatched. The length of the CDR3 is 12 residues. From germline, CDR1 is KGHSH and CDR2 LQKENI. For the CDR3, the DNA is TGTGCCAGCTCCAGGGGGACCGCTGAAGCTTTCTTT. This encodes CASSRGTAEAFF.

The rearrangement joins TRBV6-5 to TRBJ2-2; the match to TRBD2 covers 7 bases. The CDR3 runs 15 residues. V trimming: 2 bases; J trimming: 5 bases; junction bases outside the gene matches: 5. Germline V gene sequence: CDR1 MNHEY, CDR2 SVGAGI. CDR3 nucleotide sequence: TGTGCCAGCAGTTACCGGGGGGTGAGGACCGGGGAGCTGTTTTTT. This translates into CASSYRGVRTGELFF.

The chain carries TRBV6-1 and TRBJ2-3; 10 nucleotides line up with TRBD2. With V trimmed by 6 bases and J by 6 bases, 3 bases remained unmatched. CDR1 is MNHNS, CDR2 SASEGT, per germline. The CDR3 extends over 13 amino acids. Here the CDR3 reads CASRGTSEDTQYF. The CDR3, as DNA: TGTGCCAGCAGAGGGACTAGCGAGGATACGCAGTATTTT.

The chain links TRBV7-9 to TRBJ1-1; D gene uncertain. This CDR3 spans 14 amino acids. Between the trimmed V and J ends, which lost 10 bases and 3 bases, there was a span of 18 bases. Germline V gives CDR1 SEHNR, CDR2 FQNEAQ (reference sequence). CDR3 loop: CATTEAGKYTEAFF. CDR3 coding DNA: TGTGCCACCACTGAGGCTGGGAAATACACTGAAGCTTTCTTT.

This chain uses TRBV27 with TRBJ2-5; D may match TRBD1 or TRBD2 (5 bases each). V lost 2 bases and J lost 1, with 11 bases in between. This CDR3 has 15 residues. Per germline, CDR1 MNHEY and CDR2 SMNVEV (reference sequence). The CDR3 loop reads CASSLAVGAQETQYF. The DNA for the CDR3 is TGTGCCAGCAGTTTAGCCGTCGGGGCCCAAGAGACCCAGTACTTC.

The CDR3 DNA sequence: TGTGCCAGCAGTTTACCTAGCGGGGGGGCCCTAAGCACAGATACGCAGTATTTT. This sequence encodes CASSLPSGGALSTDTQYF. The chain carries TRBV7-9 and TRBJ2-3; 12 nucleotides align to TRBD2. This CDR3 region has 18 residues. Germline-derived CDR1 and CDR2 are SEHNR and FQNEAQ (reference sequence). V lost 6 bases and J lost 0; bases outside the gene matches: 10.

The gene calls are TRBV19 and TRBJ1-6, with 8 bases matching TRBD1. Germline V gene lookup returns CDR1 LNHDA and CDR2 SQIVND (reference sequence). The CDR3 sequence is 15 residues long. Trimming removed 5 bases from V and 10 bases from J; junction bases left unmatched: 10. The CDR3 is CASSLSWTGSSPLHF. DNA for the CDR3: TGTGCCAGTAGTCTCTCCTGGACAGGGAGCTCACCCCTCCACTTT.

This clone appeared a single time. The chain couples TRBV18 to TRBJ2-2, with D perhaps TRBD2 (6 bases). V lost 1 base to trimming and J lost 4 bases, with 16 bases between them. Germline CDR1 KGHSH, CDR2 LQKENI. This CDR3 has 17 residues. This chain's CDR3 is CASSPLTEKGLTGELFF. CDR3 DNA: TGTGCCAGCTCACCACTTACCGAAAAGGGACTCACCGGGGAGCTGTTTTTT.

V and J are TRBV5-6 and TRBJ1-2, with D possibly being TRBD1 (6 bases). The length of the CDR3 is 13 residues. Germline CDR1 reads SGHDT; CDR2 reads YYEEEE. V lost 4 bases and J lost 2, with 9 bases in between. The CDR3 sequence: CASSRQENYGYTF. CDR3 bases: TGTGCCAGCAGCCGACAGGAAAACTATGGCTACACCTTC.

The chain is built from TRBV9 and TRBJ2-7; 9 positions agree with TRBD1. Germline CDR1 and CDR2: SGDLS and YYNGEE. The junction had 4 bases not matched to a gene; V was cut back by 0 bases and J by 3 bases. The CDR3 spans 15 residues. The CDR3 bases are TGTGCCAGCAGCGTAGGCCCGGACAGGGGCTACGAGCAGTACTTC. Its protein product is CASSVGPDRGYEQYF.

The table lists this clone with a few counts. J is TRBJ1-6 and V is TRBV28; D gene uncertain. CDR3 size: 12 residues. Germline CDR1 reads MDHEN; CDR2 reads SYDVKM. The germline V and J ends were trimmed by 6 bases and 9 bases, with 9 bases remaining between them. The CDR3, as DNA: TGTGCCAGCAGCCTCAGCTCTTCACCCCTCCACTTT. This codes for CASSLSSSPLHF.

The V call is TRBV7-2, the J call TRBJ2-7; 8 nucleotides align to TRBD2. CDR1 and CDR2 from the germline V gene are SGHTA and FQGNSA. V shed 2 bases, J shed 5 bases, and the junction held 17 bases outside the gene matches. This CDR3 has 18 residues. CDR3 nucleotides: TGTGCCAGCAGCTTATCCTGGGGTAGCGGGGCGGCCCGGCACGAGCAGTACTTC. The encoded protein is CASSLSWGSGAARHEQYF.

In this sample, this clone turned up once. This chain links TRBV10-3 with TRBJ2-5; 16 bases are a match to TRBD2. Looked up from germline, CDR1 is ENHRY and CDR2 is SYGVKD. This CDR3 has 15 amino acids. Trimming took 10 bases from V and 3 from J; bases not matched to a gene: 5. CDR3: CATRGTSGGEETQYF. The CDR3 coding sequence is TGTGCCACCCGAGGGACTAGCGGGGGGGAAGAGACCCAGTACTTC.

The chain combines TRBV11-2 with TRBJ1-2; 12 bases are shared with TRBD1. The CDR3 is 17 amino acids. Trimming cost V 5 bases and J 4 bases; bases outside gene matches: 11. The germline gives CDR1 SGHAT, CDR2 FQNNGV. CDR3 DNA sequence: TGTGCCAGCAGCCTAGGGGGGACAGGGGGCGTCGGCTATGGCTACACCTTC. This gives the protein CASSLGGTGGVGYGYTF.

A single count supports this clone. V usage is TRBV19 and J usage is TRBJ2-3; 8 bases are a match to TRBD2. Germline values: CDR1 LNHDA, CDR2 SQIVND (reference sequence). The ends lost 8 bases at V and 1 base at J; junction bases unmatched: 14. CDR3 size: 17 residues. The CDR3 loop is CASGRQRGGRGTDTQYF. The CDR3 DNA reads TGTGCCAGTGGTAGACAACGGGGGGGCCGAGGCACAGATACGCAGTATTTT.

This chain uses TRBV6-4 with TRBJ2-1, with D perhaps matching TRBD1 or TRBD2 (5 bases each). Germline CDR1 reads MRHNA; CDR2 reads SNTAGT. The CDR3 is 13 amino acids. V was clipped by 2 bases and J by 9 bases, with 11 bases between them. DNA of the CDR3: TGTGCCAGCAGTGACCAGACTGGGGGTGAGCAGTTCTTC. Translating it yields CASSDQTGGEQFF.